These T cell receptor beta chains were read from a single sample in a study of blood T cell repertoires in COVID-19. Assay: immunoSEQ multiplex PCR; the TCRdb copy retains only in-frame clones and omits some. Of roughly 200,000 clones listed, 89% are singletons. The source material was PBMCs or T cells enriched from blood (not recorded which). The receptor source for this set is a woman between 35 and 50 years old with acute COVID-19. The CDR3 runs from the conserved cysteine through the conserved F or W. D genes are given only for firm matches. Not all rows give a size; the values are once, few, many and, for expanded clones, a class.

cdr3_nt: TGTGCCAGCTCACCACCACGCCCCGGTGGCTACACCTTC
cdr3_aa: CASSPPRPGGYTF
d_call: .
j_call: TRBJ1-2
clone_size: .
v_call: TRBV18

cdr3_nt: TGTGCCAGCAGATCAAAGCGGGGGGACTATGAGCAGTTCTTC
cdr3_aa: CASRSKRGDYEQFF
d_call: TRBD2
j_call: TRBJ2-1
clone_size: .
v_call: TRBV11-1

cdr3_nt: TGTGCCAGCTCACCATGGAACAGCTCCTACAATGAGCAGTTCTTC
cdr3_aa: CASSPWNSSYNEQFF
d_call: .
j_call: TRBJ2-1
clone_size: .
v_call: TRBV18

cdr3_nt: TGCAGTGCTAGTAGCCCAACGCAGGGGACCTACGAGCAGTACTTC
cdr3_aa: CSASSPTQGTYEQYF
d_call: .
j_call: TRBJ2-7
clone_size: .
v_call: TRBV20-1

cdr3_nt: TGTGCCAGCAGCCAAGATCCAGGGACTCTTGATGGCTACACCTTC
cdr3_aa: CASSQDPGTLDGYTF
d_call: .
j_call: TRBJ1-2
clone_size: .
v_call: TRBV3-1/TRBV3-2

cdr3_nt: TGTGCCAGCAGTCTTACAGGGTACGGGGAGCTGTTTTTT
cdr3_aa: CASSLTGYGELFF
d_call: .
j_call: TRBJ2-2
clone_size: .
v_call: TRBV3-1/TRBV3-2

cdr3_nt: TGTGCCTGGAGGGCTAGCGGGGGTCAAGAGACCCAGTACTTC
cdr3_aa: CAWRASGGQETQYF
d_call: TRBD2
j_call: TRBJ2-5
clone_size: .
v_call: TRBV30

cdr3_nt: TGTGCCAGCAGCTTAGCGGCAGGGGGCGGTGAAAAACTGTTTTTT
cdr3_aa: CASSLAAGGGEKLFF
d_call: TRBD1
j_call: TRBJ1-4
clone_size: .
v_call: TRBV7-2

cdr3_nt: TGTGCCAGCAGTTCGGGTCGGAGTGGTTCACCCCTCCACTTT
cdr3_aa: CASSSGRSGSPLHF
d_call: .
j_call: TRBJ1-6
clone_size: .
v_call: TRBV6-4

cdr3_nt: TGTGCCAGCAGCTTAGCGGGACAGCTGGCAACTAATGAAAAACTGTTTTTT
cdr3_aa: CASSLAGQLATNEKLFF
d_call: TRBD1
j_call: TRBJ1-4
clone_size: .
v_call: TRBV7-8

cdr3_nt: TGTGCCAGCAGCTTGGCCGGGGGGTCCTACTCGGGCGAGCAGTACTTC
cdr3_aa: CASSLAGGSYSGEQYF
d_call: TRBD2
j_call: TRBJ2-7
clone_size: .
v_call: TRBV5-5

cdr3_nt: TGTGCCAGCAGCCAAGGAATCGGTTCGAAGAGTGATGGCTACACCTTC
cdr3_aa: CASSQGIGSKSDGYTF
d_call: .
j_call: TRBJ1-2
clone_size: once
v_call: TRBV14

cdr3_nt: TGTGCCAGCAGTGAAGCGACGTCAGGACTCCCGACAGATACGCAGTATTTT
cdr3_aa: CASSEATSGLPTDTQYF
d_call: .
j_call: TRBJ2-3
clone_size: .
v_call: TRBV2

cdr3_nt: TGTGCCAGCAGTCTTTTGACTAGCGGGGGCGCGGATGAGCAGTTCTTC
cdr3_aa: CASSLLTSGGADEQFF
d_call: TRBD2
j_call: TRBJ2-1
clone_size: few
v_call: TRBV7-3

cdr3_nt: TGTGCCAGCAGCTCAGAGGAGACAGGGGCTGGGGATACGCAGTATTTT
cdr3_aa: CASSSEETGAGDTQYF
d_call: TRBD1
j_call: TRBJ2-3
clone_size: once
v_call: TRBV7-3

cdr3_nt: TGTGCCAGCAGTCCGATAAAGGACACCCCCTATGGCTACACCTTC
cdr3_aa: CASSPIKDTPYGYTF
d_call: .
j_call: TRBJ1-2
clone_size: .
v_call: TRBV27

cdr3_nt: TGTGCCAGCAGTTTAGCGGGAGGGAGCAACGGGGAGCTGTTTTTT
cdr3_aa: CASSLAGGSNGELFF
d_call: TRBD2
j_call: TRBJ2-2
clone_size: .
v_call: TRBV6-6

cdr3_nt: TGTGCCACCAGCAGAGAGCAGTCCCAGTACTTC
cdr3_aa: CATSREQSQYF
d_call: .
j_call: TRBJ2-5
clone_size: .
v_call: TRBV15

cdr3_nt: TGTGCCTGGAGTGTTAGGGGAGATACGCAGTATTTT
cdr3_aa: CAWSVRGDTQYF
d_call: .
j_call: TRBJ2-3
clone_size: .
v_call: TRBV30

cdr3_nt: TGTGCCAGCAGTTACTCAAGAGACACTGAAGCTTTCTTT
cdr3_aa: CASSYSRDTEAFF
d_call: .
j_call: TRBJ1-1
clone_size: .
v_call: TRBV6-5

cdr3_nt: TGTGCCAGCAGTGAGGGACTCCGGGGGTTCGGGGGGCAATGGGGCTACACCTTC
cdr3_aa: CASSEGLRGFGGQWGYTF
d_call: .
j_call: TRBJ1-2
clone_size: .
v_call: TRBV2

cdr3_nt: TGTGCCATCAGTGAGTTTGGACAGGGGACAACTGAAGCTTTCTTT
cdr3_aa: CAISEFGQGTTEAFF
d_call: TRBD1
j_call: TRBJ1-1
clone_size: .
v_call: TRBV10-3

cdr3_nt: TGTGCCAGCAGCTCGTCCAGCGGACACAATGAGCAGTTCTTC
cdr3_aa: CASSSSSGHNEQFF
d_call: .
j_call: TRBJ2-1
clone_size: few
v_call: TRBV7-8

cdr3_nt: TGTGCCAGCAGCTTACAGGGAACGAACACCGGGGAGCTGTTTTTT
cdr3_aa: CASSLQGTNTGELFF
d_call: .
j_call: TRBJ2-2
clone_size: .
v_call: TRBV7-8

cdr3_nt: TGTGCCAGCAGCGCGAGGACTAGCGGGAGCTTCGGGGAGCTGTTTTTT
cdr3_aa: CASSARTSGSFGELFF
d_call: TRBD2
j_call: TRBJ2-2
clone_size: .
v_call: TRBV9

cdr3_nt: TGTGCCAGCAGTGAAAGACAGGTCTATGGCTACACCTTC
cdr3_aa: CASSERQVYGYTF
d_call: .
j_call: TRBJ1-2
clone_size: .
v_call: TRBV2

cdr3_nt: TGTGCCAGCAGGAAATCCGGGGGGGGCTACAATGAGCAGTTCTTC
cdr3_aa: CASRKSGGGYNEQFF
d_call: TRBD2
j_call: TRBJ2-1
clone_size: .
v_call: TRBV27

cdr3_nt: TGTGCCAGCAGCCCTGGGACAGGGGTCACAGATACGCAGTATTTT
cdr3_aa: CASSPGTGVTDTQYF
d_call: TRBD1
j_call: TRBJ2-3
clone_size: .
v_call: TRBV3-1/TRBV3-2

cdr3_nt: TGTGCCAGCAGTCGACAGAGCTCCTATAATTCACCCCTCCACTTT
cdr3_aa: CASSRQSSYNSPLHF
d_call: .
j_call: TRBJ1-6
clone_size: .
v_call: TRBV27

cdr3_nt: TGTGCCAGCAGGTCGACAGGGCACACTGAAGCTTTCTTT
cdr3_aa: CASRSTGHTEAFF
d_call: TRBD1
j_call: TRBJ1-1
clone_size: .
v_call: TRBV6-5

cdr3_nt: TGCAGCGGTGGACAGGGGAACAATGAGCAGTTCTTC
cdr3_aa: CSGGQGNNEQFF
d_call: TRBD1
j_call: TRBJ2-1
clone_size: .
v_call: TRBV29-1

cdr3_nt: TGTGCCAGCAGTTTACGGCTAGCGGGCACAGATACGCAGTATTTT
cdr3_aa: CASSLRLAGTDTQYF
d_call: TRBD2
j_call: TRBJ2-3
clone_size: .
v_call: TRBV28

cdr3_nt: TGTGCCAGCAGCCTATGGACAGGCACTGAAGCTTTCTTT
cdr3_aa: CASSLWTGTEAFF
d_call: TRBD1
j_call: TRBJ1-1
clone_size: .
v_call: TRBV7-2

cdr3_nt: TGTGCCATCAGTGAGTCGACAGGATCCTCACGCTACGAGCAGTACTTC
cdr3_aa: CAISESTGSSRYEQYF
d_call: .
j_call: TRBJ2-7
clone_size: .
v_call: TRBV10-3

cdr3_nt: TGCGCCAGCAGTGGAGCGGGGGGTGGTGAGACCCAGTACTTC
cdr3_aa: CASSGAGGGETQYF
d_call: TRBD2
j_call: TRBJ2-5
clone_size: once
v_call: TRBV5-1

cdr3_nt: TGTGCCAGCAGTGAATCTGGGAGAGAAGAGACCCAGTACTTC
cdr3_aa: CASSESGREETQYF
d_call: .
j_call: TRBJ2-5
clone_size: .
v_call: TRBV25-1

cdr3_nt: TGCGCCAGCAGCCACCGGACTAGCCGAGATACGCAGTATTTT
cdr3_aa: CASSHRTSRDTQYF
d_call: TRBD2
j_call: TRBJ2-3
clone_size: .
v_call: TRBV4-1

cdr3_nt: TGTGCCAGCTCACCGCCTATTCGACTAGCGGGAGAGGGTGAGCAGTTCTTC
cdr3_aa: CASSPPIRLAGEGEQFF
d_call: TRBD2
j_call: TRBJ2-1
clone_size: few
v_call: TRBV18

cdr3_nt: TGTGCCAGCAGCTCAGGGACTGCGGGTGAGCAGTTCTTC
cdr3_aa: CASSSGTAGEQFF
d_call: .
j_call: TRBJ2-1
clone_size: .
v_call: TRBV7-9

cdr3_nt: TGTGCCAGCAGCTTGGTGGGGACTTACTATGGCTACACCTTC
cdr3_aa: CASSLVGTYYGYTF
d_call: .
j_call: TRBJ1-2
clone_size: .
v_call: TRBV5-4

cdr3_nt: TGTGCCAGCAGCCTCGGGACTAGCGGGGTCCGAAGTAGGTCTTACGAGCAGTACTTC
cdr3_aa: CASSLGTSGVRSRSYEQYF
d_call: TRBD2
j_call: TRBJ2-7
clone_size: .
v_call: TRBV5-5

cdr3_nt: TGTGCCAGCAGTGAAGCGGGTGACAGACGAGCAGATACGCAGTATTTT
cdr3_aa: CASSEAGDRRADTQYF
d_call: .
j_call: TRBJ2-3
clone_size: .
v_call: TRBV2

cdr3_nt: TGCGCCAGCAGCGGCGGGGTAAACTCTGGGGCCAACGTCCTGACTTTC
cdr3_aa: CASSGGVNSGANVLTF
d_call: .
j_call: TRBJ2-6
clone_size: .
v_call: TRBV5-1

cdr3_nt: TGTGCCAGCAGCGTAGCGGGGGGAGATGAAAAACTGTTTTTT
cdr3_aa: CASSVAGGDEKLFF
d_call: .
j_call: TRBJ1-4
clone_size: .
v_call: TRBV9

cdr3_nt: TGTGCCAGCAGCTTACAGACTAGCGGGGGGGCCGGAGAGACCCAGTACTTC
cdr3_aa: CASSLQTSGGAGETQYF
d_call: TRBD2
j_call: TRBJ2-5
clone_size: .
v_call: TRBV7-2

cdr3_nt: TGCGCCAGCAGCCACCTAGCGGACCTGAACACCGGGGAGCTGTTTTTT
cdr3_aa: CASSHLADLNTGELFF
d_call: TRBD2
j_call: TRBJ2-2
clone_size: .
v_call: TRBV4-1